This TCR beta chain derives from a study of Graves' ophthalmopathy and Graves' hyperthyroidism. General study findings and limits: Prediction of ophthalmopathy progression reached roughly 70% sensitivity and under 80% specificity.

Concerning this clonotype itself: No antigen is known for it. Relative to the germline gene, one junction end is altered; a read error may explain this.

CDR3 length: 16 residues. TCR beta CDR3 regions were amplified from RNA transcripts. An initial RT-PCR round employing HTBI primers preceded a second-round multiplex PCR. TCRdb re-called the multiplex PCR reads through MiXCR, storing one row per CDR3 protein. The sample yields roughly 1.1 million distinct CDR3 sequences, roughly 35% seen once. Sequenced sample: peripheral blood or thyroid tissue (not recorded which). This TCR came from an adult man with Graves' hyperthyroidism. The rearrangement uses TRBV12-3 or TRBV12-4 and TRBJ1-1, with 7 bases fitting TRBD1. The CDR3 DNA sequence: TGTGCCAGCAGGTTAGTTGTTGGGACAGCGAACACTGAAGCTTTCTTT. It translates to CASRLVVGTANTEAFF.